The source of this TCR beta chain is a study of a mutant IDH1 vaccine in newly diagnosed glioma. For the study at large: Mean patient age was about 40 years; 62.5% were male and around 40% female. Most patients had radiochemotherapy with temozolomide before enrollment; others had one alone.

Stated time point: baseline, week 1 (first vaccination visit). Indicated treatment: pre-vaccination baseline after standard-of-care therapy. The length of the CDR3 is 15 residues. Germline V gives CDR1 SNHLY, CDR2 FYNNEI. The V gene lost 4 bases and the J gene lost 4 bases, with 16 bases spanning the gap. The protocol was immunoSEQ multiplex PCR, while the TCRdb copy is restricted to in-frame clones and leaves out a portion. This table has over 55,000 clones, around 88% appearing once. The receptor's source is a young woman with glioma. Some clones in this sample may be carry-over from other donors' samples. The gene calls are TRBV2 and TRBJ1-1, with unresolved D. Material: peripheral blood mononuclear cells (PBMCs), obtained from a glioma patient treated with radiotherapy, temozolomide or both. CDR3 bases: TGTGCCAGCAGTGCTTTCAGGAGGGTAGGCACTGAAGCTTTCTTT. It specifies CASSAFRRVGTEAFF.